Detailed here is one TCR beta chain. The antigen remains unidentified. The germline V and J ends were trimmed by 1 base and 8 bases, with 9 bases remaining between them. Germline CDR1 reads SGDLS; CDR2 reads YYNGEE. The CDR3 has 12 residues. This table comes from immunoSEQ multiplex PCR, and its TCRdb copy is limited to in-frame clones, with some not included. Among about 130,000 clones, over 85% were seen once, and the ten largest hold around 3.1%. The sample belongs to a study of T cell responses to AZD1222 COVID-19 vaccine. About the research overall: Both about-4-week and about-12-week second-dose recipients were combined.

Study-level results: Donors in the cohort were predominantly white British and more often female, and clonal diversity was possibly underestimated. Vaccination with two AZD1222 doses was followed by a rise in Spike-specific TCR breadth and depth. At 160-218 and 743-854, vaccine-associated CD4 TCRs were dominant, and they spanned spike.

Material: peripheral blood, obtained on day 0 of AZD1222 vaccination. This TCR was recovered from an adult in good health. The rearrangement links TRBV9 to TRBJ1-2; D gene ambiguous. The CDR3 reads CASSVLEKGYTF. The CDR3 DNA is TGTGCCAGCAGCGTATTAGAGAAGGGCTACACCTTC.